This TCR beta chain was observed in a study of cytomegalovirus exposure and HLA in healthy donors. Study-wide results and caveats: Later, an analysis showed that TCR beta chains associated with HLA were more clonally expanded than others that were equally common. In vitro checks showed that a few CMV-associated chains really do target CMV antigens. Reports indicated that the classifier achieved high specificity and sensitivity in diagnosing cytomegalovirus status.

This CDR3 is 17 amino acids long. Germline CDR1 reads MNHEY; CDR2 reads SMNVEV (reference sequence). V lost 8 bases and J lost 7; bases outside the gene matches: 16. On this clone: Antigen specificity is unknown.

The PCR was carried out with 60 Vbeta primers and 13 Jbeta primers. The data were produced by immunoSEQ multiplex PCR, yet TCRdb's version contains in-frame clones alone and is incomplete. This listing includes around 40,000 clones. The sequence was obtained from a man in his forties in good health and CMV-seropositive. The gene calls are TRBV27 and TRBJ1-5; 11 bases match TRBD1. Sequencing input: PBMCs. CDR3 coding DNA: TGTGCCAGCCTCCCCCAGTTCGGGACAGGGGGAAAACAGCCCCAGCATTTT. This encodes CASLPQFGTGGKQPQHF.